This T cell receptor (beta chain) emerged from a study of OX40 agonist ivuxolimab in advanced cancers. As for the study in general: Among those treated, three patients had partial responses, one with hepatocellular carcinoma and two with cutaneous melanoma.

Libraries were prepared by immunoSEQ multiplex PCR; TCRdb keeps only in-frame clonotypes and omits some of them. This sample has tens of thousands of clones, with about 83% found just once. This clone was observed once. As yet, its antigen is unknown. V shed 0 bases and J 0 bases; nucleotides not matched to a gene: 7. Germline V gene data show CDR1 as SGHDN and CDR2 as FVKESK. The CDR3 totals 18 residues. Findings and caveats of the study: In general, CD8+ T cells held more expanded clones than CD4+ did, on average. At doses 0.1 to 3.0 mg/kg, CD4+ and CD8+ clones expanded. Antigen specificity was not determined for the expanded peripheral T cells.

V is TRBV14 and J is TRBJ2-2, with 7 positions matching TRBD2. The receptor was isolated from an adult with an advanced solid tumor such as melanoma, head and neck, liver or kidney cancer. The starting material was CD4+ or CD8+ T cells sorted from blood, obtained in a trial of the OX40 agonist ivuxolimab. In DNA form, the CDR3 reads TGTGCCAGCAGCCAAGAGAGTGGGAGGGCCGCGAACACCGGGGAGCTGTTTTTT. Translated, it gives CASSQESGRAANTGELFF.